This T cell receptor beta chain is drawn from a study of CD8 T cells in Susac syndrome. Across the study: Blood was drawn from patients with Susac syndrome. At that point, they were therapy-naive, on corticosteroids, or on intravenous immunoglobulin alone. General study points: The Susac syndrome CD4+ T cell repertoires displayed no clonal expansion.

The study sequenced TCR beta in blood CD8+ and CD4+ T cells. Negative isolation was used for CD8+ and CD4+ T cells, and FACS enrichment was applied to TEMRA cells. With respect to this clonotype: Its target is unknown.

0.5 to 1 ug RNA was reverse transcribed with random hexamers. TCRdb reprocessed the immunoSEQ multiplex PCR reads with MiXCR, giving one entry per CDR3 protein. Of 95,000 to 150,000 distinct CDR3 sequences in the sample, just over 95% were seen once. V shed 5 bases and J shed 0 bases, with 14 bases lying between them. In germline, CDR1 is KGHSH, CDR2 LQKENI. The CDR3 is 16 residues long. Specimen: CD4+ T cells from PBMCs. The rearrangement joins TRBV18 to TRBJ1-3; D is ambiguous. This receptor was obtained from a human donor with Susac syndrome. The CDR3 loop reads CASSLGPPSSGNTIYF. The CDR3 DNA is TGTGCCAGCTCATTAGGGCCTCCTAGCTCTGGAAACACCATATATTTT.